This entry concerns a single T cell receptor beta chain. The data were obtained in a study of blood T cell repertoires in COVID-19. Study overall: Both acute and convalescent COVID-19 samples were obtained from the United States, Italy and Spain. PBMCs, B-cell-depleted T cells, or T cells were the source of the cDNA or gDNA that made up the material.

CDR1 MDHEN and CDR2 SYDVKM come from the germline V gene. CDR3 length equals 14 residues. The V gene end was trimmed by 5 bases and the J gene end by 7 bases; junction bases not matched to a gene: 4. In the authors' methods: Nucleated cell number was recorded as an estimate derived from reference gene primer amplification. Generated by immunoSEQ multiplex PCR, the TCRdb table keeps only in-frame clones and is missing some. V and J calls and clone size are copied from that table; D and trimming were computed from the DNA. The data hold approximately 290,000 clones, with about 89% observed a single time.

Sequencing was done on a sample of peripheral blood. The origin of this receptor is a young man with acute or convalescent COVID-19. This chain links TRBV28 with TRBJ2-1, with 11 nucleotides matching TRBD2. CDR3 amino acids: CASSKTSGRNEQFF. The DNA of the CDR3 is TGTGCCAGCAGTAAAACTAGCGGGAGAAATGAGCAGTTCTTC.